The clone carrying this T cell receptor (beta chain) came up a few times. The data belong to a study of human T cells and chemical hapten exposure. Time point meaning: patch test 2, 6 weeks after DPC sensitization. Sample treatment: therapeutic diphenylcyclopropenone sensitization with weekly scalp DPC. TCRdb independently ran MiXCR on the RACE reads; one entry per CDR3 protein. The sample gives 80,000 to 100,000 distinct CDR3 sequences, about 10% of which show up once; about 5% is in the top ten. This CDR3 is 14 amino acids long. The germline CDR1 and CDR2 sequences are MDHEN and SYDVKM. V lost 5 bases to trimming and J lost 1 base, with 12 bases between them.

This clonotype was sampled from a woman aged 45-65 years with alopecia areata. Some clones in this sample may be carry-over from other donors' samples. Sequencing was performed on whole blood, taken in connection with sensitization to the hapten diphenylcyclopropenone (DPC). The V gene is TRBV28, the J gene TRBJ2-7; D is perhaps TRBD2 (5 bases). This chain's CDR3 is CASSTSGKSYEQYF. Written as DNA, the CDR3 is TGTGCCAGCAGTACAAGCGGAAAGTCCTACGAGCAGTACTTC.